These 17 T cell receptor beta chains share one sample of origin, sequenced in a study of blood T cell repertoires in COVID-19. Assay: immunoSEQ multiplex PCR; the TCRdb copy retains only in-frame clones and omits some. The sample contains about 250,000 clones, around 90% of which appear only once. The sample comprised peripheral blood. The receptors originated from a woman aged 25 to 39 with acute or convalescent COVID-19.

The CDR3 spells CASSYGPSGLYEQYF. CDR3 sequence (DNA): TGTGCCAGCAGTTACGGTCCTAGCGGCCTCTACGAGCAGTACTTC. V and J are TRBV6-2 or TRBV6-3 and TRBJ2-7, with 7 bases fitting TRBD2. The CDR3 runs to 15 residues. Germline V lookup: CDR1 MNHEY, CDR2 SVGEGT. With 2 bases clipped from V and 3 bases from J, the junction kept 7 bases outside the gene matches.

V and J are TRBV30 and TRBJ2-1; D might be TRBD2 (5 bases). Germline CDR1 GTSNPN, CDR2 SVGIG (reference sequence). The CDR3 consists of 14 residues. V gave up 4 bases and J gave up 3 bases, with 13 bases separating them. In nucleotides, the CDR3 is TGTGCCTGGACCCGGGGATATGGCTACAATGAGCAGTTCTTC. Residues: CAWTRGYGYNEQFF.

This CDR3 reads CASRSVEGTMNTEAFF. CDR3 in DNA: TGCGCCAGCCGTTCCGTGGAGGGGACGATGAACACTGAAGCTTTCTTT. The V call is TRBV5-1, the J call TRBJ1-1; D is possibly TRBD1 (5 bases). There are 16 residues in the CDR3. V was shortened by 7 bases and J by 0 bases, with 19 bases between the two germline ends. Per the germline V gene, CDR1 is SGHRS and CDR2 is YFSETQ.

The chain recombines TRBV9 with TRBJ2-2; TRBD1 matches 9 bases. The J segment lost 4 bases and the V segment lost 4 bases, leaving 8 bases of the junction unmatched. There are 16 residues in the CDR3. Germline V gene data show CDR1 as SGDLS and CDR2 as YYNGEE. The CDR3 nucleotides read TGTGCCAGCAGCCCAAGGGGACAGGGAGGCACCGGGGAGCTGTTTTTT. It is translated as CASSPRGQGGTGELFF.

The chain combines TRBV5-1 with TRBJ2-1; 7 bases are shared with TRBD2. This CDR3 is built from 15 residues. Germline V gene sequence: CDR1 SGHRS, CDR2 YFSETQ. Unmatched junction bases numbered 6, after V lost 0 bases and J lost 6 bases. The CDR3 DNA sequence: TGCGCCAGCAGCTTGGGGGCAGGGAGGGCCAATGAGCAGTTCTTC. The encoded protein is CASSLGAGRANEQFF.

This rearrangement joins TRBV18 to TRBJ2-7; D is perhaps TRBD2 (6 bases). Germline loops: CDR1 KGHSH, CDR2 LQKENI. CDR3 size: 14 residues. V was shortened by 3 bases and J by 3 bases, with 12 bases between the two germline ends. CDR3 nucleotides: TGTGCCAGCTCACCCCGGGACTTAGGCTACGAGCAGTACTTC. Translated: CASSPRDLGYEQYF.

The chain is built from TRBV6-5 and TRBJ1-6, with TRBD1 identical over 9 bases. J lost 8 bases, V lost 5 bases, and 7 bases had no gene match. This CDR3 has 15 residues. The germline CDR1 and CDR2 sequences are MNHEY and SVGAGI. CDR3 sequence (DNA): TGTGCCAGCAGTACGGGACAGGGCTTTTATTCACCCCTCCACTTT. Translated: CASSTGQGFYSPLHF.

The V and J genes are TRBV21-1 and TRBJ2-5; TRBD2, the D gene given by the table, was not confirmed from the DNA. TRBV21-1 counts as a pseudogene. The CDR3 covers 16 residues. CDR3: CASSKGLARIQETQYF. DNA of the CDR3: TGTGCCAGCAGCAAAGGTCTAGCGAGAATTCAAGAGACCCAGTACTTC.

V gene TRBV27 combines with J gene TRBJ1-4, with D maybe TRBD1 (5 bases). The germline V gene encodes CDR1 MNHEY and CDR2 SMNVEV (reference sequence). Trimming stripped 0 bases from V and 4 bases from J, with 9 bases between. The length of the CDR3 is 15 residues. The CDR3, as DNA: TGTGCCAGCAGTTTATCGACAGCACGTAATGAAAAACTGTTTTTT. The encoded protein is CASSLSTARNEKLFF.

The V gene is TRBV2, the J gene TRBJ2-2; no clear D gene. Germline lookup yields CDR1 SNHLY and CDR2 FYNNEI. V gave up 6 bases and J gave up 8 bases, with 19 bases separating them. CDR3 size: 15 residues. The CDR3 protein is CASRTLGLPSGELFF. The CDR3 DNA follows: TGTGCCAGCAGAACACTGGGCCTCCCCTCGGGGGAGCTGTTTTTT.

This chain uses TRBV5-1 with TRBJ1-3; D possibly corresponds to TRBD1 (5 bases). V gave up 2 bases and J gave up 0 bases, with 15 bases separating them. The CDR3 totals 17 residues. Per the germline V gene, CDR1 is SGHRS and CDR2 is YFSETQ. The chain's CDR3 is CASSLLSGQTSGNTIYF. CDR3 DNA sequence: TGCGCCAGCAGCTTACTCAGTGGACAAACCTCTGGAAACACCATATATTTT.

This sequence joins TRBV19 and TRBJ1-5; D gene unclear. The germline CDR1 and CDR2 sequences are LNHDA and SQIVND (reference sequence). V lost 5 bases, J lost 4 bases, and 6 bases lay in between. The CDR3 has 12 amino acids. DNA of the CDR3: TGTGCCAGTAGTCCTCCTAATCAGCCCCAGCATTTT. It is translated as CASSPPNQPQHF. Combining the CDR3 with reference TRBV19 and TRBJ1-5 gives the whole variable domain DGGITQSPKYLFRKEGQNVTLSCEQNLNHDAMYWYRQDPGQGLRLIYYSQIVNDFQKGDIAEGYSVSREKKESFPLTVTSAQKNPTAFYLCASSPPNQPQHFGDGTRLSIL.

The J gene is TRBJ2-7, the V gene TRBV7-2; 8 positions match TRBD1. There are 16 residues in the CDR3. Per germline, CDR1 SGHTA and CDR2 FQGNSA. The trim removed 8 bases at V and 0 bases at J, leaving 12 bases unmatched. The CDR3 DNA follows: TGTGCCAGCGGGACCAGGGGGCTAGCGCGCTCCTACGAGCAGTACTTC. Its translation is CASGTRGLARSYEQYF.

The V call is TRBV5-4, the J call TRBJ2-7, with 11 bases matching TRBD1. This CDR3 has 15 residues. Germline V gene lookup returns CDR1 SGHNT and CDR2 YYREEE (reference sequence). After removal of 4 bases from V and 2 bases from J, the junction contained 5 bases not matched to a gene. For the CDR3, the DNA is TGTGCCAGCAGCATGCCGGGACAGGGGGCCTACGAGCAGTACTTC. It codes for CASSMPGQGAYEQYF.

The chain has TRBV19 and TRBJ2-3; 7 bases are a match to TRBD2. The V gene's germline CDR1 is LNHDA and CDR2 SQIVND (reference sequence). J gave up 1 base and V 6 bases, and 16 bases lay outside the gene matches. This CDR3 comprises 18 residues. The CDR3: CASSPPASTGGGTDTQYF. CDR3 coding DNA: TGTGCCAGTAGCCCTCCCGCCTCAACGGGAGGCGGCACAGATACGCAGTATTTT.

V gene TRBV27 combines with J gene TRBJ1-2; the D gene is possibly TRBD1 (6 bases). The CDR3 is 15 amino acids. Germline V lookup: CDR1 MNHEY, CDR2 SMNVEV (reference sequence). V lost 4 bases and J 6 bases, leaving 18 bases between the germline ends. The CDR3 nucleotides are TGTGCCAGCAGTTACGTCAGGGGCGAGTCCGATGGCTACACCTTC. Translation: CASSYVRGESDGYTF.

This clone was seen only once. This chain connects TRBV27 to TRBJ2-1, with a tentative D call TRBD2 (6 bases). The CDR3 has 11 amino acids. V was trimmed by 7 bases and J by 13 bases, leaving 14 bases between them. CDR1 and CDR2 from the germline V gene are MNHEY and SMNVEV (reference sequence). This CDR3 is CASISRGEQFF. The CDR3 DNA reads TGTGCCAGCATAAGTCGCGGGGAACAGTTCTTC.